The entry below describes one TCR beta chain. This sample is drawn from a study of T cells of healthy individuals. TCRdb redid the calling of the 5' RACE reads with MiXCR, one entry per CDR3 protein. The sample yields 40,000 to 60,000 distinct CDR3 sequences, roughly 14% seen once. V trimming: 0 bases; J trimming: 4 bases; junction bases outside the gene matches: 4. The germline V gene has CDR1 LGHNA and CDR2 YNFKEQ. The CDR3 length is 15 residues. The rearrangement joins TRBV4-2 to TRBJ1-1; TRBD1 matches at 8 bases. This clonotype was obtained from a human donor in good health. The CDR3 DNA is TGTGCCAGCAGCCAAGAAATGACAGGGGTCACTGAAGCTTTCTTT. As protein: CASSQEMTGVTEAFF.